This TCR beta chain was recovered during a study of OX40 agonist ivuxolimab in advanced cancers. Study summary: Patient treatment consisted of intravenous ivuxolimab administration every 2 weeks at 0.01 to 10 mg/kg.

Assay used: immunoSEQ multiplex PCR; TCRdb lists only in-frame clones, some missing. Among 100,000 to 150,000 clones listed, under 95% were seen once. The V and J ends lost 4 bases and 7 bases, in that order; junction bases with no gene match: 10. Germline CDR1 and CDR2: SGDLS and YYNGEE. The CDR3 length is 15 residues. On this clone itself: Antigen unknown.

Study-level results: The CD4+ and CD8+ T cells in the blood had expanded clonally by week 6 at 0.1 to 3.0 mg/kg.

This TCR derives from an adult with an advanced solid tumor such as melanoma, head and neck, liver or kidney cancer. This material consisted of CD4+ or CD8+ T cells sorted from blood, taken in a trial of the OX40 agonist ivuxolimab. This chain uses TRBV9 with TRBJ2-4; 8 bases map to TRBD2. DNA of the CDR3: TGTGCCAGCAGCCCACGGGAGGGGCCGGGCAACATTCAGTACTTC. Amino acids: CASSPREGPGNIQYF.